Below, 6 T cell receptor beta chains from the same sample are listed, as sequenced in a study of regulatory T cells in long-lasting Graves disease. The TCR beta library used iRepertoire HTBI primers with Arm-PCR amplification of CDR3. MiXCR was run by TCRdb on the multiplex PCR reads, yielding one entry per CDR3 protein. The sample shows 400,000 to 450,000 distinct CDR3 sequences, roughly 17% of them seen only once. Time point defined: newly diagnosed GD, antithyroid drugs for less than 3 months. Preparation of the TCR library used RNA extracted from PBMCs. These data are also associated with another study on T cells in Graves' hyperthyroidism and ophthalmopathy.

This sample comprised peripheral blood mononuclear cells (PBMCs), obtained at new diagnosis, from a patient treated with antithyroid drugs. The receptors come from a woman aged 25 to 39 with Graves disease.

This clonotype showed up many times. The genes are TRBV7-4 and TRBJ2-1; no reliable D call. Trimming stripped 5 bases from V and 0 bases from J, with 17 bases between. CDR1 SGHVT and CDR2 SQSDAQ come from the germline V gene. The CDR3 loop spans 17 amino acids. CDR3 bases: TGTGCCAGCAGCCCGACCCGATGGCCGAGCTCCTACAATGAGCAGTTCTTC. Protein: CASSPTRWPSSYNEQFF.

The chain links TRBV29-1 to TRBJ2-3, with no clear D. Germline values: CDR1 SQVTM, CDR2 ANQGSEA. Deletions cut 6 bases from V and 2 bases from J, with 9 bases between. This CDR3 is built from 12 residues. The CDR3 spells CSVTVNTDTQYF. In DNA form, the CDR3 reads TGCAGCGTGACTGTGAACACAGATACGCAGTATTTT.

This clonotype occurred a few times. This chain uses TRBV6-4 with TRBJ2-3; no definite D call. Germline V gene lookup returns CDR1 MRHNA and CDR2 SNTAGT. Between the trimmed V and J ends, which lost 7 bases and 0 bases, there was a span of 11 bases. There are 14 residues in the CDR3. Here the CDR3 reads CASNPLLSTDTQYF. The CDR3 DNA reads TGTGCCAGCAACCCGCTTTTAAGCACAGATACGCAGTATTTT.

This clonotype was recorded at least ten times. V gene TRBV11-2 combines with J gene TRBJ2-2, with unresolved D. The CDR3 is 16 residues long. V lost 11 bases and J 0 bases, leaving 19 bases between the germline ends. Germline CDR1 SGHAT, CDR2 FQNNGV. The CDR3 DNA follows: TGTGCCCAAGAACCCCCATACGGAGCGAACACCGGGGAGCTGTTTTTT. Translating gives CAQEPPYGANTGELFF.

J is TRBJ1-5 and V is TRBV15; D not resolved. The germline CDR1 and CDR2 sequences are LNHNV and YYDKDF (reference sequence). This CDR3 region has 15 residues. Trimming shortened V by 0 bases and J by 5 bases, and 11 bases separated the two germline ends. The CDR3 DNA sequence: TGTGCCACCAGCAGAGATTTAGGGTCCTATCAGCCCCAGCATTTT. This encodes CATSRDLGSYQPQHF.

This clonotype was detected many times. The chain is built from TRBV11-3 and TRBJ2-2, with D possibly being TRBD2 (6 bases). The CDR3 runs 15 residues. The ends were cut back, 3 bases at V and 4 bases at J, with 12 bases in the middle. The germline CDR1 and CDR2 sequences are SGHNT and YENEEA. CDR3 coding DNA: TGTGCCAGCAGCTTTAGCTTGGGGGGCACCGGGGAGCTGTTTTTT. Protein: CASSFSLGGTGELFF.